Sequencing of this T cell receptor (beta chain) was carried out in a study of blood T cell repertoires in COVID-19 (dated by TCRdb to about 2020). Notes on the research overall: Samples covering the acute and convalescent phases of COVID-19 were provided by collaborators in the United States, Italy and Spain. The material from the prospective study consisted of cDNA or gDNA derived from T cells, B-cell-depleted T cells, or PBMCs. Subjects who had been exposed to COVID-19, were actively infected with it, or had recovered from it provided the deeply sampled blood TCRbeta repertoires that made up the dataset. The repertoires were released in a freely available public database intended as a resource for research on the immune response to SARS-CoV-2. The samples were drawn from the first 160 participants of the ongoing ImmuneRACE study and from about 1,200 subjects provided by 6 global collaborators. The sample metadata nearly always contained a de-identified subject ID, COVID-19 status, age in years and sex. Where HLA class I and class II types were available, the types were taken from metadata supplied by the sample provider, not from assay-based typing. The investigation overall reported the following: The quantity of clinical and demographic metadata differed by source and by participant and was supplied without curation.

On this clone: Its antigen remains undetermined. Nothing much larger sits one base from this clone, and base qualities are not available.

A second Seattle source provided samples from volunteer blood donors who had recovered from COVID-19. The collaborating institutions used their own protocols to collect whole blood in K2EDTA tubes. For TCRbeta analysis, collaborator samples were shipped as frozen whole blood, as isolated PBMCs, or as DNA extracted from either sample type. TCRbeta CDR3 regions were amplified from genomic DNA using the immunoSEQ Assay, a bias-controlled multiplex PCR. For the original study's pipeline: The number of nucleated cells in each sample was estimated from the amplification of reference gene primers within the assay. To quantify the absolute abundance of each unique TCRbeta CDR3 rearrangement, sequence reads were collapsed and filtered. For each sample, productive Simpson clonality was calculated by taking the square root of Simpson's diversity index across productive rearrangements. Here the immuneACCESS table is served through TCRdb, limited to in-frame sequences with V and J called. Missing clones are a known gap in these copies; in checked studies unresolved V genes cover under half, and the rest lacks a known reason. The V and J calls and clone size were taken over from that table, and D and trimming were inferred from the DNA. The sample data list 250,000 to 350,000 clones, and around 86% of these were observed just once. Of the sample, 0.94% is held by the ten largest clones.

Specimen: peripheral blood. This TCR came from a woman between 35 and 50 years old who had recovered from COVID-19.

The DNA sequence is as follows: TGTGCCAGTAGTATCACAGGGGGCCGGGAAGAGACCCAGTACTTC. Its amino acids are CASSITGGREETQYF. The rearrangement combines TRBV19 with TRBJ2-5; TRBD1 aligns with 9 central bases. Compared with germline, V lacks 3 bases and J lacks 3 bases; bases without a gene match: 5. The CDR3 contains 15 residues, cysteine and phenylalanine counted. Kept here is only the CDR3 DNA, which spans 45 bases and is read in frame from base 1. Reading the germline V gene (reference sequence) gives CDR1 LNHDA and CDR2 SQIVND.